Detailed here is one TCR beta chain. CDR1 and CDR2 (germline): SGDLS, YYNGEE. V lost 2 bases and J lost 5; bases outside the gene matches: 12. CDR3 length: 17 amino acids. The data are from a study of T cell changes during pregnancy in multiple sclerosis. Produced via immunoSEQ multiplex PCR; TCRdb's table is partial and in-frame only. The sample contains 60,000 or so clones, 89% of which appear only once. Sequenced material: peripheral blood, taken in the first trimester of pregnancy. The chain uses TRBV9 and TRBJ2-2, with 7 positions matching TRBD1. The sequence derives from a female donor with multiple sclerosis, enrolled in a pregnancy study. The DNA for the CDR3 is TGTGCCAGCAGCGTGAGGGGGTCAGGGGGACCAACCGGGGAGCTGTTTTTT. Translation: CASSVRGSGGPTGELFF.